The T cell receptor beta chain under discussion was sequenced for a study of CD8+ T cells in alopecia areata. Study-level background: The drug, tofacitinib, lasted 6 to 18 months, followed by 6 months off drug. Whole-study findings and limits: Compared with mice, patients displayed less clear TCR sharing, possibly for HLA-related reasons. Amid tofacitinib therapy, many expanded lesional clones stayed present in scalp and blood.

Treatment reported: oral pan-JAK inhibitor, 5-10 mg twice daily. Punch biopsies of lesional scalp, plus peripheral blood, were taken from alopecia areata patients. In this sample, this clone turned up a few times. Its antigen is unknown. Following extraction, RNA underwent reverse transcription to cDNA, which served as the sequencing template. Libraries were prepared by immunoSEQ multiplex PCR; TCRdb keeps only in-frame clonotypes and omits some of them. The table records over 85,000 clones, about 70% of them present only once. The receptor was derived from a human donor with alopecia areata. The starting material was CD8+ T cells sorted from blood, obtained at week 44, from a patient treated with tofacitinib.

The CDR3 region has the DNA TGTGCCAGCAGCTTAGGCGGCAGCGGGGGAAACAATGAGCAGTTCTTC. It translates to CASSLGGSGGNNEQFF. The gene calls are TRBV13 and TRBJ2-1, with 8 nucleotides matching TRBD2. Germline V gives CDR1 PRHDT, CDR2 FYEKMQ (reference sequence). V shed 0 bases and J 5 bases; nucleotides not matched to a gene: 6. The CDR3 contains 16 residues. Supplemented by reference TRBV13 and TRBJ2-1, the full variable domain reads AAGVIQSPRHLIKEKRETATLKCYPIPRHDTVYWYQQGPGQDPQFLISFYEKMQSDKGSIPDRFSAQQFSDYHSELNMSSLELGDSALYFCASSLGGSGGNNEQFFGPGTRLTVL.